This is a list of T cell receptor beta chains from one sample in a study of Graves' ophthalmopathy and Graves' hyperthyroidism. One entry per CDR3 protein results from TCRdb running MiXCR on the multiplex PCR reads. The sample has hundreds of thousands of distinct CDR3 sequences; approximately 39% are singletons. The sample taken for sequencing was peripheral blood. The source is an adult man with Graves' ophthalmopathy. Each CDR3 is given with its conserved first and last residue. D genes are given only for firm matches. Clone size is stated in some rows and not others, as once, few, many or a class when expanded.

TRBV6-5	TRBJ1-1	.	.	13	TGTGCCAGCAGTTACTCTACCGACTATGAAGCTTTCTTT	CASSYSTDYEAFF
TRBV29-1	TRBJ2-6	TRBD2	.	12	TGCAGCGTGACTAGCGGGGTCAACGTCCTGACTTTC	CSVTSGVNVLTF
TRBV29-1	TRBJ2-6	TRBD2	.	14	TGCAGCGTTGCGGGGAGCGGGAGGGCCAACGTCCTGACTTTC	CSVAGSGRANVLTF
TRBV5-8	TRBJ1-2	.	.	14	TGTGCCAGCAGCACCCTAAAGGGACCCCAAGGCTACACCTTC	CASSTLKGPQGYTF
TRBV7-9	TRBJ2-7	.	few	10	TGTGCCTGGGGACTGTACGAGCAGTACTTC	CAWGLYEQYF
TRBV29-1	TRBJ2-7	.	many	11	TGCAGCGGTGAGATCTCCTACGAGCAGTACTTC	CSGEISYEQYF
TRBV7-9	TRBJ1-6	.	.	15	TGTGCCAGCAGCGTCCGGGGGGCGGAAAATTCACCCCTCCACTTT	CASSVRGAENSPLHF
TRBV7-6	TRBJ2-7	.	.	14	TGTGCCAGCAGCCCTCGGGGGGCGCGAAATGAGCAGTACTTC	CASSPRGARNEQYF
TRBV6-5	TRBJ2-5	.	many	15	TGTGCCAGCAGTGAAGCCAGCAGTTACCAAGAGACCCAGTACTTC	CASSEASSYQETQYF
TRBV27	TRBJ2-7	TRBD2	.	16	TGTGCCAGCAGTTCCCGGGGACTAGCGGGATCTTACGAGCAGTACTTC	CASSSRGLAGSYEQYF
TRBV20-1	TRBJ2-5	TRBD2	many	15	TGCAGTGCTAGAGCCCCTAGCGGGGTGGGGGAGACCCAGTACTTC	CSARAPSGVGETQYF
TRBV20-1	TRBJ2-3	TRBD1	.	15	TGCAGTGCCCAGGCTCAGACAGGGGGATTAGATACGCAGTATTTT	CSAQAQTGGLDTQYF
TRBV3-1	TRBJ1-1	.	.	17	TGTGCCAGCAGCCAAGTTCGTCTCAGAGACATGAACACTGAAGCTTTCTTT	CASSQVRLRDMNTEAFF
TRBV24-1	TRBJ2-7	.	.	13	TGTGCCACCAGTGATCCCCCCAGGAGTGAGCAGTACTTC	CATSDPPRSEQYF
TRBV2	TRBJ1-4	.	.	14	TGTGCCAGCAGTGATTACTCAACTAACGGCAATCTGTTTTTT	CASSDYSTNGNLFF
TRBV20-1	TRBJ1-1	.	many	13	TGCAGTGCTAGAGAAGTCATGAACACTGAAGCTTTCTTT	CSAREVMNTEAFF
TRBV27	TRBJ1-1	TRBD1	.	12	TGTGCCAGCAGTTCATCGACAGGGGAAGCTTTCTTT	CASSSSTGEAFF
TRBV7-9	TRBJ2-7	.	many	11	TGTGCCAGCAGCAAGGTCTCCGAGCAGTACTTC	CASSKVSEQYF
TRBV10-3	TRBJ1-2	.	.	13	TGTGCCATCAGTGGACTAGCGGCCTATGGCTACACCTTC	CAISGLAAYGYTF
TRBV4-1	TRBJ1-1	TRBD1	.	16	TGCGCCAGCAGCCAAGAAGGCAGGGGGCTGAGCACTGAAGCTTTCTTT	CASSQEGRGLSTEAFF
TRBV6-1	TRBJ1-3	.	.	13	TGTGCCAGCAGGGGTTGGGGGCGGAACACCATATATTTT	CASRGWGRNTIYF
TRBV5-1	TRBJ2-7	TRBD1	many	15	TGCGCCAGCAGCTTGAGGACAGGTAATTCAGACGAGCAGTACTTC	CASSLRTGNSDEQYF
TRBV9	TRBJ1-5	.	once	15	TGTGCCAGCAGCGTAGATGGAGGATGGGGGCAGCCCCAGCATTTT	CASSVDGGWGQPQHF
TRBV25-1	TRBJ2-5	TRBD2	.	15	TGTGACGATAGCGGGAGGATCCACTCCCAAGAGACCCAGTACTTC	CDDSGRIHSQETQYF